The text below deals with one TCR beta chain. Seattle's cohort entered during active infection and was followed longitudinally. Source study methods: Amplified reference gene primers provided the basis for estimating nucleated cell counts. Clones were sequenced by immunoSEQ multiplex PCR, and TCRdb holds only the in-frame ones, with some missing. D and trimming come from the DNA, and the V and J calls and clone size come from that table. This table holds 150,000 to 200,000 clones, around four fifths found once. This sample is part of a study of blood T cell repertoires in COVID-19. V lost 3 bases, J lost 2 bases, and 4 bases stayed unmatched. Germline CDR1 reads SGHNT; CDR2 reads YYREEE (reference sequence). The CDR3 length is 15 residues.

The sequencing sample was made of peripheral blood. The receptor was derived from a woman in her 70s with COVID-19, enrolled during active disease. J is TRBJ2-7 and V is TRBV5-4; 11 nucleotides align to TRBD2. The CDR3 sequence: CASSSSGRRPYEQYF. CDR3 bases: TGTGCCAGCAGCTCTAGCGGGAGGAGGCCCTACGAGCAGTACTTC.